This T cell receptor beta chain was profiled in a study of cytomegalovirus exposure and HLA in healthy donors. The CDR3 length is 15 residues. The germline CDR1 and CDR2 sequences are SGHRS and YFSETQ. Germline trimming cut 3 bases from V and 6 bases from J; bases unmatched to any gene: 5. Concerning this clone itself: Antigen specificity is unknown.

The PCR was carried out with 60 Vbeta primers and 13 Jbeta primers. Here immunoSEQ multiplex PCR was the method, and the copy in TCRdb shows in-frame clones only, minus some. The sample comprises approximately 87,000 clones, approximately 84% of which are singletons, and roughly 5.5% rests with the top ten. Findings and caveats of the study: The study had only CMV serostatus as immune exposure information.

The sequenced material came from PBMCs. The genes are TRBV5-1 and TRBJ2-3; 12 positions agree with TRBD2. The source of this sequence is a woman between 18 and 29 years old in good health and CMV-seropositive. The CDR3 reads CASSWTSGIGDTQYF. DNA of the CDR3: TGCGCCAGCAGCTGGACTAGCGGGATTGGCGATACGCAGTATTTT.